This TCR beta chain was captured by sequencing in a study of OX40 agonist ivuxolimab in advanced cancers. Assay used: immunoSEQ multiplex PCR; TCRdb lists only in-frame clones, some missing. The sample includes 50,000 to 65,000 clones, about 86% of them seen just once. V was clipped by 4 bases and J by 3 bases; unmatched bases: 9. The germline gives CDR1 SGHKS, CDR2 YYEKEE (reference sequence). This CDR3 is built from 16 residues. The sequencing here drew on CD4+ or CD8+ T cells sorted from blood, taken in a trial of the OX40 agonist ivuxolimab. This TCR derives from an adult with an advanced solid tumor such as melanoma, head and neck, liver or kidney cancer. The chain recombines TRBV5-5 with TRBJ1-5; 8 nucleotides agree with TRBD1. CDR3 DNA sequence: TGTGCCAGCAGCCAGGGACAGGACAGGTTCAATCAGCCCCAGCATTTT. Translating it yields CASSQGQDRFNQPQHF.